The present T cell receptor (beta chain) was sequenced within a study of OX40 agonist ivuxolimab in advanced cancers. Across the whole study: Having had anti-PD-1, anti-PD-L1 or anti-CTLA-4 therapy before was allowed, and 40% to 45% had some.

V lost 4 bases and J 5 bases, leaving 14 bases between the germline ends. The germline CDR1 and CDR2 sequences are MNHEY and SMNVEV (reference sequence). The CDR3 length is 14 residues. Assay: immunoSEQ multiplex PCR; the TCRdb copy retains only in-frame clones and omits some. This table holds 40,000 to 60,000 clones, 70% to 90% found once. As to this clone: Its antigen is currently unknown.

Notes on the study in general: Both CD4+ and CD8+ T cell populations in blood had undergone clonal expansion by week 6 at 0.1 to 3.0 mg/kg. Researchers did not determine the expanded peripheral T cells' antigen specificity.

Sampling of blood occurred at baseline, cycle 4 day 1, and cycle 7 day 1. This chain joins TRBV27 and TRBJ2-5; D is perhaps TRBD2 (5 bases). The TCR originated in an adult with an advanced solid tumor such as melanoma, head and neck, liver or kidney cancer. Sequenced here: CD4+ or CD8+ T cells sorted from blood, sampled in a trial of the OX40 agonist ivuxolimab. CDR3 residues: CASSSRAPGETQYF. In DNA form, the CDR3 reads TGTGCCAGCAGTTCCCGGGCCCCGGGGGAGACCCAGTACTTC.